Below are 27 T cell receptor beta chains sequenced from a single sample in a study of T cell responses to AZD1222 COVID-19 vaccine. This table comes from immunoSEQ multiplex PCR, and its TCRdb copy is limited to in-frame clones, with some not included. The sample lists 110,000 to 150,000 clones, 75% to 90% occurring once. The material was peripheral blood, obtained on day 0 of AZD1222 vaccination. Receptor source: an adult in good health.

The chain links TRBV5-6 to TRBJ2-7; TRBD2 might be the D (6 bases). The CDR3 extends over 14 amino acids. Germline V lookup: CDR1 SGHDT, CDR2 YYEEEE. Trimming pared 2 bases from V and 3 bases from J, leaving 12 bases between. DNA of the CDR3: TGTGCCAGCAGCTTTGGTATGGGAGGCTACGAGCAGTACTTC. Its protein product is CASSFGMGGYEQYF.

V and J are TRBV27 and TRBJ1-5; 7 bases align to TRBD1. Germline lookup yields CDR1 MNHEY and CDR2 SMNVEV (reference sequence). The junction had 4 bases not matched to a gene; V was cut back by 5 bases and J by 3 bases. The CDR3 spans 14 residues. CDR3 in amino acids: CASSVQGNNQPQHF. CDR3 sequence (DNA): TGTGCCAGCAGTGTACAGGGGAACAATCAGCCCCAGCATTTT.

The chain carries TRBV7-2 and TRBJ2-3; D is unclear. The CDR3 extends over 14 amino acids. The V gene lost 1 base and the J gene lost 1 base, with 6 bases spanning the gap. Germline CDR1 reads SGHTA; CDR2 reads FQGNSA. CDR3 loop: CASSLERGTDTQYF. The CDR3 nucleotides read TGTGCCAGCAGCTTAGAACGGGGCACAGATACGCAGTATTTT.

The gene calls are TRBV19 and TRBJ2-2; TRBD1 or TRBD2 may be the D gene (5 bases each). Looked up from germline, CDR1 is LNHDA and CDR2 is SQIVND (reference sequence). The CDR3 runs to 13 residues. The V gene lost 7 bases and the J gene lost 4 bases, with 10 bases spanning the gap. The DNA for the CDR3 is TGTGCCAGTAATGTTGGGGGCACCGGGGAGCTGTTTTTT. Translated: CASNVGGTGELFF. Using reference TRBV19 and TRBJ2-2 for the parts outside the CDR3, the full variable domain is DGGITQSPKYLFRKEGQNVTLSCEQNLNHDAMYWYRQDPGQGLRLIYYSQIVNDFQKGDIAEGYSVSREKKESFPLTVTSAQKNPTAFYLCASNVGGTGELFFGEGSRLTVL.

This chain connects TRBV30 to TRBJ2-3, with 8 bases that match TRBD2. V was clipped by 2 bases and J by 5 bases; unmatched bases: 3. The CDR3 is 13 residues long. From germline, CDR1 is GTSNPN and CDR2 SVGIG (reference sequence). The CDR3 region has the DNA TGTGCCTGGAGTAGCGGGGGACAAGATACGCAGTATTTT. Translating it yields CAWSSGGQDTQYF.

The gene calls are TRBV27 and TRBJ1-1; tentative D call: TRBD1 (5 bases). V was cut by 5 bases and J by 3 bases, with 16 bases left in between. This CDR3 contains 15 residues. Germline lookup yields CDR1 MNHEY and CDR2 SMNVEV (reference sequence). CDR3 residues: CASSRLRVRDTEAFF. The CDR3 DNA follows: TGTGCCAGCAGTCGACTCAGGGTTCGGGACACTGAAGCTTTCTTT.

The V and J genes are TRBV7-8 and TRBJ2-3; D might be TRBD2 (5 bases). CDR1 and CDR2 from the germline V gene are SGHVS and FQNEAQ. The CDR3 spans 14 residues. Between the trimmed V and J ends, which lost 5 bases and 6 bases, there was a span of 15 bases. The CDR3 region is CASSPLNKRDTQYF. The DNA of the CDR3 is TGTGCCAGCAGCCCGTTAAATAAGCGGGATACGCAGTATTTT.

The J gene is TRBJ1-1, the V gene TRBV5-4, with 8 bases matching TRBD1. Germline-derived CDR1 and CDR2 are SGHNT and YYREEE (reference sequence). The J segment lost 11 bases and the V segment lost 5 bases, leaving 17 bases of the junction unmatched. The CDR3 contains 15 residues. The CDR3 loop reads CASSSQQQQGATAFF. DNA of the CDR3: TGTGCCAGCAGTTCTCAACAGCAGCAGGGGGCAACGGCTTTCTTT.

This clone was seen more than once but under ten times. The J gene is TRBJ1-2, the V gene TRBV12-3 or TRBV12-4, with 7 bases fitting TRBD1. The CDR3 length is 13 residues. Trimming removed 6 bases from V and 6 bases from J; junction bases left unmatched: 7. CDR3 amino acids: CASRYRGGDGYTF. The DNA of the CDR3 is TGTGCCAGCAGATACAGGGGAGGCGATGGCTACACCTTC.

This clone showed up just once. V and J are TRBV29-1 and TRBJ1-1; 9 bases align to TRBD1. The CDR3 length is 11 residues. The trim removed 6 bases at V and 8 bases at J, leaving 4 bases unmatched. From germline, CDR1 is SQVTM and CDR2 ANQGSEA. CDR3 coding DNA: TGCAGCGTCAAGGACAGGGGAGAAGCTTTCTTT. The encoded protein is CSVKDRGEAFF.

The CDR3, as DNA: TGTGCCAGCAGTTACTTACAGGGGCCCTATGGCTACACCTTC. Translated: CASSYLQGPYGYTF. J is TRBJ1-2 and V is TRBV6-5, with TRBD1 matching 7 bases. This CDR3 has 14 amino acids. Germline CDR1 MNHEY, CDR2 SVGAGI. Trimming at V came to 1 base and at J to 4 bases, leaving 3 bases not matched to a gene.

This clone was picked up one time. This chain joins TRBV4-1 and TRBJ2-5; D not certain. This CDR3 has 14 residues. Between the trimmed V and J ends, which lost 0 bases and 5 bases, there was a span of 10 bases. CDR1 and CDR2 (germline): MGHRA, YSYEKL. CDR3 DNA: TGCGCCAGCAGCCAAGATCAGAACGCGGAGACCCAGTACTTC. It encodes CASSQDQNAETQYF.

The V call is TRBV18, the J call TRBJ1-2; 7 bases agree with TRBD1. V lost 2 bases to trimming and J lost 4 bases; unmatched junction nucleotides: 4. The CDR3 runs to 14 residues. Germline V CDR1 and CDR2: KGHSH, LQKENI. CDR3: CASSPEGQIYGYTF. The CDR3, as DNA: TGTGCCAGCTCACCAGAGGGACAGATCTATGGCTACACCTTC.

The chain is built from TRBV30 and TRBJ1-2; 10 nucleotides line up with TRBD1. With V trimmed by 4 bases and J by 10 bases, 15 bases remained unmatched. The CDR3 extends over 15 amino acids. In germline, CDR1 is GTSNPN, CDR2 SVGIG (reference sequence). In DNA form, the CDR3 reads TGTGCCTGGAAAATTAAGACAGGGGGCCCCTCGGACTACACCTTC. The encoded protein is CAWKIKTGGPSDYTF. The whole variable domain, filled in from reference TRBV30 and TRBJ1-2, reads SQTIHQWPATLVQPVGSPLSLECTVEGTSNPNLYWYRQAAGRGLQLLFYSVGIGQISSEVPQNLSASRPQDRQFILSSKKLLLSDSGFYLCAWKIKTGGPSDYTFGSGTRLTVV.

Regarding this clone: This CDR3 is also generated by other DNA sequences in the sample. The chain has TRBV4-2 and TRBJ2-3; 14 bases fit TRBD2. This CDR3 has 18 amino acids. CDR1 and CDR2 (germline): LGHNA, YNFKEQ. With 1 base clipped from V and 0 bases from J, the junction kept 3 bases outside the gene matches. The CDR3 region has the DNA TGTGCCAGCAGCCAAGGACTAGCGGGGGGGCCTAGCACAGATACGCAGTATTTT. Its translation is CASSQGLAGGPSTDTQYF.

The chain joins TRBV2 to TRBJ1-5; D is unresolved. With 4 bases removed from V and 7 bases from J, the gap between germline ends came to 14 bases. CDR3 length: 14 amino acids. Per the germline V gene, CDR1 is SNHLY and CDR2 is FYNNEI. DNA for the CDR3: TGTGCCAGCAGTGTTGAGAGGGTCGGGCAGCCCCAGCATTTT. This encodes CASSVERVGQPQHF.

In its sample, this clone was seen once. The chain employs TRBV19 and TRBJ1-2, with a tentative D call TRBD1 (6 bases). The germline V gene has CDR1 LNHDA and CDR2 SQIVND (reference sequence). The V gene lost 5 bases and the J gene lost 6 bases, with 16 bases spanning the gap. The CDR3 consists of 14 residues. The CDR3 DNA reads TGTGCCAGTAGTTTCCGGACAGATTGGGATGGCTACACCTTC. It specifies CASSFRTDWDGYTF.

The CDR3 protein is CASSLGPHYGYTF. CDR3 in DNA: TGTGCCAGCAGTTTGGGGCCTCACTATGGCTACACCTTC. The rearrangement joins TRBV27 to TRBJ1-2, with a tentative D call TRBD1 (5 bases). V gave up 3 bases and J gave up 3 bases, with 8 bases separating them. CDR1 is MNHEY and CDR2 is SMNVEV in the germline V gene (reference sequence). This CDR3 region has 13 residues.

The chain carries TRBV3-1 (or the pseudogene TRBV3-2) and TRBJ2-1; TRBD2 might be the D (7 bases). Trimming pared 2 bases from V and 5 bases from J, leaving 19 bases between. The germline CDR1 and CDR2 sequences are LGHDT and YNNKEL (reference sequence). The CDR3 totals 17 residues. The CDR3 sequence: CASSQLGAGVNDNEQFF. Written as DNA, the CDR3 is TGTGCCAGCAGCCAATTGGGGGCGGGAGTGAACGACAATGAGCAGTTCTTC.

This clone appeared a single time. This sequence joins TRBV5-6 and TRBJ1-2; TRBD1 might be the D (5 bases). The ends were cut back, 4 bases at V and 5 bases at J, with 15 bases in the middle. The CDR3 spans 14 residues. Germline CDR1 and CDR2: SGHDT and YYEEEE. For the CDR3, the DNA is TGTGCCAGCAGCCTTTCAGGGTACGGGTATGGCTACACCTTC. Translating gives CASSLSGYGYGYTF. Variable domain in full (rest from reference TRBV5-6 and TRBJ1-2): DAGVTQSPTHLIKTRGQQVTLRCSPKSGHDTVSWYQQALGQGPQFIFQYYEEEERQRGNFPDRFSGHQFPNYSSELNVNALLLGDSALYLCASSLSGYGYGYTFGSGTRLTVV.

This chain links TRBV30 with TRBJ1-2; tentatively, D is TRBD1 (6 bases). Between the trimmed V and J ends, which lost 0 bases and 3 bases, there was a span of 11 bases. CDR3 length: 14 residues. Germline CDR1 and CDR2: GTSNPN and SVGIG (reference sequence). This CDR3 is CAWSVGEGDYGYTF. The CDR3 DNA reads as TGTGCCTGGAGTGTAGGGGAGGGGGACTATGGCTACACCTTC. Using reference TRBV30 and TRBJ1-2 for the parts outside the CDR3, the full variable domain is SQTIHQWPATLVQPVGSPLSLECTVEGTSNPNLYWYRQAAGRGLQLLFYSVGIGQISSEVPQNLSASRPQDRQFILSSKKLLLSDSGFYLCAWSVGEGDYGYTFGSGTRLTVV.

The rearrangement joins TRBV28 to TRBJ1-2; D may be TRBD1 (5 bases). Germline V gene data show CDR1 as MDHEN and CDR2 as SYDVKM. Trimming left V 4 bases short and J 4 bases short, with 7 bases between. This CDR3 spans 12 amino acids. The CDR3 coding sequence is TGTGCCAGCAGTTCCGGGGCCTATGGCTACACCTTC. Its protein is CASSSGAYGYTF.

The rearrangement uses TRBV2 and TRBJ1-4; D ambiguous. The CDR3 runs to 11 residues. Trimming took off 7 bases at V and 7 bases at J, with 7 bases between the two ends. Germline CDR1 is SNHLY and CDR2 is FYNNEI. The CDR3 DNA is TGTGCCAGCACTAATAGTGAAAAACTGTTTTTT. Its translation: CASTNSEKLFF.

In DNA form, the CDR3 reads TGTGCCAGCAGCTACCACAGGGTGGGGAAGACCCAGTACTTC. This codes for CASSYHRVGKTQYF. The chain uses TRBV6-7 and TRBJ2-5; tentatively, D is TRBD1 (6 bases). TRBV6-7 is an open reading frame whose function is uncertain. The CDR3 has 14 residues. The V end was cut by 6 bases, the J end by 6 bases, with 17 bases between.

The chain links TRBV15 to TRBJ2-1; D call uncertain. The CDR3 runs to 14 residues. Trimming shortened V by 5 bases and J by 6 bases, and 14 bases separated the two germline ends. Germline V lookup: CDR1 LNHNV, CDR2 YYDKDF (reference sequence). CDR3 coding DNA: TGTGCCACCAGCCCCGTCCTCGTGTCCAATGAGCAGTTCTTC. Amino acids: CATSPVLVSNEQFF. The variable domain in full, completed from reference TRBV15 and TRBJ2-1, reads DAMVIQNPRYQVTQFGKPVTLSCSQTLNHNVMYWYQQKSSQAPKLLFHYYDKDFNNEADTPDNFQSRRPNTSFCFLDIRSPGLGDTAMYLCATSPVLVSNEQFFGPGTRLTVL.

In this sample, this clone turned up once. The rearrangement links TRBV3-1 (or the pseudogene TRBV3-2) to TRBJ2-1; 10 nucleotides line up with TRBD2. Germline-derived CDR1 and CDR2 are LGHDT and YNNKEL (reference sequence). With 4 bases clipped from V and 4 bases from J, the junction kept 4 bases outside the gene matches. The CDR3 covers 15 residues. CDR3: CASSPSGSRYNEQFF. The CDR3 DNA reads as TGTGCCAGCAGCCCTAGCGGGAGCCGGTACAATGAGCAGTTCTTC.

The chain is built from TRBV5-1 and TRBJ2-7, with unresolved D. V lost 2 bases to trimming and J lost 4 bases, with 10 bases between them. CDR3 length equals 13 residues. CDR1 is SGHRS, CDR2 YFSETQ, per germline. The CDR3 reads CASSFTDNYEQYF. The CDR3, as DNA: TGCGCCAGCAGCTTTACCGACAATTACGAGCAGTACTTC.